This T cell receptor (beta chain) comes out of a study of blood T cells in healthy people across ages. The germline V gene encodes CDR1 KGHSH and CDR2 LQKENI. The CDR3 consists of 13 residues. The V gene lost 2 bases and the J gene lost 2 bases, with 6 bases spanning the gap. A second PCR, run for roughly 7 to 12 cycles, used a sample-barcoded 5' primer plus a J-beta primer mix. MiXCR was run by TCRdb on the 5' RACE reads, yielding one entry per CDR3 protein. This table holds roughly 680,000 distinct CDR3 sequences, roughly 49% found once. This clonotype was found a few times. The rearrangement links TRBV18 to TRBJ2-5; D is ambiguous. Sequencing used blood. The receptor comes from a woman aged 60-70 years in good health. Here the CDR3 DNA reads TGTGCCAGCTCACCAAGACATCAAGAGACCCAGTACTTC. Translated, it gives CASSPRHQETQYF.